The entry below describes one T cell receptor (beta chain). The data stem from a study of blood T cell repertoires in COVID-19. Background on the study: From the United States, Italy and Spain came samples of acute and convalescent COVID-19.

V was pared by 6 bases and J by 5 bases, with 19 bases between. The CDR3 is made up of 16 amino acids. Looked up from germline, CDR1 is MGHDK and CDR2 is SYGVNS. Assay: immunoSEQ multiplex PCR; the TCRdb copy retains only in-frame clones and omits some. This table holds a few hundred thousand clones, roughly 90% found once. The chain recombines TRBV25-1 with TRBJ1-4; TRBD1 is a possible D gene (6 bases). The sample was PBMCs or T cells enriched from blood (not recorded which). The TCR comes from a woman in her twenties or thirties who had recovered from COVID-19. The CDR3 nucleotides read TGTGCCAGCAGACGTAACGGGGCAGGGACAAATGAAAAACTGTTTTTT. The encoded protein is CASRRNGAGTNEKLFF.